This T cell receptor beta chain appears in the sequencing data of a study of cytomegalovirus exposure and HLA in healthy donors. The PCR used 60 Vbeta and 13 Jbeta primers. TCRdb's copy holds only in-frame clones and misses some; the assay was immunoSEQ multiplex PCR. The table has about 82,000 clones, 84% seen once; the top ten hold 18%. Study-level findings and limits: In a later analysis, a genetic analysis reported fewer productive-TCR N-insertions in an Asian-associated ancestry cluster than the cohort average. Donors were assumed by presence/absence analyses to have roughly uniform sequencing depth. Cytomegalovirus association was listed for about 160 TCR beta chains.

V lost 4 bases, J lost 0 bases, and 11 bases lay in between. Germline V lookup: CDR1 SGHRS, CDR2 YFSETQ. CDR3 length: 16 amino acids. Remarks on this clone: Its cognate antigen is unknown.

The sequenced material came from PBMCs. The chain is built from TRBV5-1 and TRBJ2-6; TRBD2 is a possible D gene (5 bases). The receptor was derived from a man in his 70s in good health and CMV-seropositive. CDR3 DNA sequence: TGCGCCAGCAGCCCCACCAGCGGCTCTGGGGCCAACGTCCTGACTTTC. Amino acids: CASSPTSGSGANVLTF.